Below, 27 T cell receptor beta chains from the same sample are listed, as sequenced in a study of OX40 agonist ivuxolimab in advanced cancers. Using immunoSEQ multiplex PCR, the repertoire was profiled, and TCRdb retains in-frame clones only, with some absent. The data hold more than 50,000 clones, with approximately 80% observed a single time. This specimen consisted of CD4+ or CD8+ T cells sorted from blood, obtained in a trial of the OX40 agonist ivuxolimab. The receptors shown here come from an adult with an advanced solid tumor such as melanoma, head and neck, liver or kidney cancer.

The chain has TRBV7-3 and TRBJ2-6; 7 positions agree with TRBD1. J was trimmed by 1 base and V by 5 bases; bases with no gene match: 11. CDR3 length: 18 amino acids. The V gene's germline CDR1 is SGHTA and CDR2 FQGTGA. CDR3 in amino acids: CASSLDGTETSGANVLTF. As DNA, the CDR3 is TGTGCCAGCAGCCTCGATGGGACAGAAACATCTGGGGCCAACGTCCTGACTTTC. Supplemented by reference TRBV7-3 and TRBJ2-6, the full variable domain reads GAGVSQTPSNKVTEKGKYVELRCDPISGHTALYWYRQSLGQGPEFLIYFQGTGAADDSGLPNDRFFAVRPEGSVSTLKIQRTERGDSAVYLCASSLDGTETSGANVLTFGAGSRLTVL.

In its sample, this clone was seen a few times. The CDR3 region has the DNA TGCGCCAGCAGCCAAGAGCACAAGGGGCAGTCACCCCTCCACTTT. Amino acids: CASSQEHKGQSPLHF. The chain is built from TRBV4-3 and TRBJ1-6, with D maybe TRBD1 (5 bases). The germline V gene encodes CDR1 LGHNA and CDR2 YSLEER. The CDR3 runs 15 residues. V was cut by 0 bases and J by 10 bases, with 13 bases left in between.

V gene TRBV28 combines with J gene TRBJ2-5, with TRBD2 matching over 8 bases. The CDR3 has 15 residues. Trimming took 8 bases from V and 2 from J; bases not matched to a gene: 10. CDR1 and CDR2 from the germline V gene are MDHEN and SYDVKM. The CDR3 sequence is CASGPPASGQETQYF. DNA for the CDR3: TGTGCCAGCGGGCCTCCGGCTAGCGGGCAAGAGACCCAGTACTTC.

The chain couples TRBV2 to TRBJ2-2; D is ambiguous. The CDR3 is 13 amino acids. The germline V gene has CDR1 SNHLY and CDR2 FYNNEI. V lost 7 bases and J 2 bases, leaving 8 bases between the germline ends. The CDR3 DNA sequence: TGTGCCAGCATTATGGACAACACCGGGGAGCTGTTTTTT. It specifies CASIMDNTGELFF.

This chain joins TRBV6-1 and TRBJ2-1; D is perhaps TRBD2 (6 bases). Trimming pared 5 bases from V and 12 bases from J, leaving 14 bases between. CDR1 is MNHNS, CDR2 SASEGT, per germline. The CDR3 runs 12 residues. The CDR3 DNA reads TGTGCCAGCAGTTTTACAGCGGGCCCGCAGTTCTTC. Translation: CASSFTAGPQFF.

The chain couples TRBV19 to TRBJ2-3, with D uncertain. The CDR3 totals 12 residues. Germline V gene sequence: CDR1 LNHDA, CDR2 SQIVND (reference sequence). V was cut by 6 bases and J by 6 bases, with 10 bases left in between. CDR3 sequence reads: CASSELRDTQYF. In DNA, the CDR3 is TGTGCCAGTAGCGAGCTTCGGGATACGCAGTATTTT.

This sequence joins TRBV7-8 and TRBJ1-2, with 7 bases aligning to TRBD1. The CDR3 is 17 residues long. V lost 5 bases to trimming and J lost 0 bases; unmatched junction nucleotides: 12. Germline V gene sequence: CDR1 SGHVS, CDR2 FQNEAQ. The chain's CDR3 is CASSRQGTTSSNYGYTF. The CDR3 DNA reads TGTGCCAGCAGCAGACAGGGTACGACATCCTCTAACTATGGCTACACCTTC.

V is TRBV6-6 and J is TRBJ2-5; D gene uncertain. The V gene lost 0 bases and the J gene lost 5 bases, with 4 bases spanning the gap. Per germline, CDR1 MNHNY and CDR2 SVGAGI (reference sequence). This CDR3 has 12 residues. This chain's CDR3 is CASSYSGETQYF. The CDR3 DNA is TGTGCCAGCAGTTACTCGGGGGAGACCCAGTACTTC.

V gene TRBV5-5 combines with J gene TRBJ1-5; 8 nucleotides agree with TRBD1. With 4 bases clipped from V and 7 bases from J, the junction kept 7 bases outside the gene matches. The CDR3 consists of 14 residues. Germline V gene data show CDR1 as SGHKS and CDR2 as YYEKEE (reference sequence). CDR3 loop: CASSAQGVPQPQHF. CDR3 nucleotide sequence: TGTGCCAGCAGCGCACAGGGGGTCCCCCAGCCCCAGCATTTT.

This chain links TRBV7-6 with TRBJ2-2; D gene unclear. V was cut by 3 bases and J by 7 bases, with 6 bases left in between. The CDR3 runs 12 residues. Per the germline V gene, CDR1 is SGHVS and CDR2 is FNYEAQ. The CDR3 reads CASSFHGGELFF. CDR3 bases: TGTGCCAGCAGCTTCCATGGCGGGGAGCTGTTTTTT.

This chain links TRBV2 with TRBJ2-7, with a weak D call TRBD2 (6 bases). V shed 2 bases and J shed 3 bases, with 11 bases lying between them. In germline, CDR1 is SNHLY, CDR2 FYNNEI. This CDR3 has 14 residues. The CDR3: CASSERRRDYEQYF. The CDR3 coding sequence is TGTGCCAGCAGTGAACGACGGAGGGACTACGAGCAGTACTTC.

V is TRBV19 and J is TRBJ1-1; 7 bases map to TRBD1. This CDR3 spans 14 amino acids. J was trimmed by 1 base and V by 6 bases; bases with no gene match: 5. Per germline, CDR1 LNHDA and CDR2 SQIVND (reference sequence). Here the CDR3 reads CASRRQGANTEAFF. The CDR3 DNA follows: TGTGCCAGTAGACGACAGGGAGCGAACACTGAAGCTTTCTTT.

This clone was seen more than once but under ten times. V is TRBV19 and J is TRBJ2-5; the D gene is possibly TRBD1 (6 bases). Trimming removed 4 bases from V and 4 bases from J, with 16 bases in between. CDR1 and CDR2 from the germline V gene are LNHDA and SQIVND (reference sequence). The CDR3 has 15 amino acids. For the CDR3, the DNA is TGTGCCAGTAGTAGACCGGGACAAGTCCCAGAGACCCAGTACTTC. Residues: CASSRPGQVPETQYF.

Comment on this clone: One end of the junction varies from germline; a read error may be responsible. The chain couples TRBV7-7 to TRBJ2-1; D is ambiguous. The CDR3 sequence is 15 residues long. Germline V CDR1 and CDR2: SSHAT, FNYEAQ (reference sequence). DNA of the CDR3: TGTGCTAGCAGCTTAGACCGAAGCTCCTACAATGAGCAGTTCTTC. Its translation is CASSLDRSSYNEQFF.

The V gene is TRBV19, the J gene TRBJ1-2, with D possibly matching TRBD1 (5 bases). V lost 6 bases to trimming and J lost 0 bases, with 17 bases between them. The CDR3 totals 16 residues. Germline V gene sequence: CDR1 LNHDA, CDR2 SQIVND (reference sequence). CDR3 loop: CASRRGTFQANYGYTF. DNA for the CDR3: TGTGCCAGTAGGCGCGGGACGTTTCAAGCTAACTATGGCTACACCTTC.

V and J are TRBV15 and TRBJ1-5; D is unresolved. The CDR3 is 13 residues long. The germline gives CDR1 LNHNV, CDR2 YYDKDF (reference sequence). The germline V and J ends were trimmed by 3 bases and 1 base, with 4 bases remaining between them. The CDR3 nucleotides read TGTGCCACCAGCAGGTCAAGCAATCAGCCCCAGCATTTT. Translating it yields CATSRSSNQPQHF.

This rearrangement joins TRBV19 to TRBJ1-2; the D gene is possibly TRBD1 (5 bases). The CDR3 spans 12 residues. Deletions cut 3 bases from V and 8 bases from J, with 10 bases between. Germline V gene sequence: CDR1 LNHDA, CDR2 SQIVND (reference sequence). CDR3 bases: TGTGCCAGTAGTATCCAGGGCGGGGGCTACACCTTC. Amino acid sequence: CASSIQGGGYTF.

The chain combines TRBV5-1 with TRBJ2-1, with D possibly TRBD2 on 7 matching bases. This CDR3 comprises 15 residues. Germline V gene lookup returns CDR1 SGHRS and CDR2 YFSETQ. Trimming cost V 6 bases and J 5 bases, with 18 bases left between them. CDR3 nucleotide sequence: TGCGCCAGCAACCGCGGGGGCGGCGTTAACAATGAGCAGTTCTTC. Amino acids: CASNRGGGVNNEQFF.

The rearrangement uses TRBV7-9 and TRBJ2-1; perhaps TRBD1 as D (5 bases). V lost 5 bases and J lost 1, with 12 bases in between. The CDR3 has 15 residues. Germline values: CDR1 SEHNR, CDR2 FQNEAQ (reference sequence). Written as DNA, the CDR3 is TGTGCCAGCAGCAACGGACGGACATCCTACAATGAGCAGTTCTTC. It translates to CASSNGRTSYNEQFF. The whole variable domain, remainder taken from reference TRBV7-9 and TRBJ2-1, is DTGVSQNPRHKITKRGQNVTFRCDPISEHNRLYWYRQTLGQGPEFLTYFQNEAQLEKSRLLSDRFSAERPKGSFSTLEIQRTEQGDSAMYLCASSNGRTSYNEQFFGPGTRLTVL.

J is TRBJ1-3 and V is TRBV4-3; D gene unclear. With 0 bases removed from V and 0 bases from J, the gap between germline ends came to 6 bases. The germline V gene encodes CDR1 LGHNA and CDR2 YSLEER. The CDR3 is made up of 15 amino acids. In nucleotides, the CDR3 is TGCGCCAGCAGCCAAGATGAGAGCTCTGGAAACACCATATATTTT. Amino acids: CASSQDESSGNTIYF.

This clone was found once. V is TRBV6-5 and J is TRBJ2-7, with D tentatively TRBD1 or TRBD2 (5 bases each). Per the germline V gene, CDR1 is MNHEY and CDR2 is SVGAGI. This CDR3 has 14 amino acids. V was shortened by 6 bases and J by 6 bases, with 18 bases between the two germline ends. The CDR3, as DNA: TGTGCCAGCAGAGATTCCGGGACGGCCCTCGAGCAGTACTTC. It codes for CASRDSGTALEQYF.

The genes are TRBV9 and TRBJ2-1; D may match TRBD1 or TRBD2 (5 bases each). Germline lookup yields CDR1 SGDLS and CDR2 YYNGEE. The CDR3 loop spans 16 amino acids. Trimming stripped 4 bases from V and 5 bases from J, with 19 bases between. CDR3 region: CASSPREGEIDNEQFF. DNA for the CDR3: TGTGCCAGCAGCCCCCGGGAAGGGGAGATCGACAATGAGCAGTTCTTC. The whole variable domain, remainder taken from reference TRBV9 and TRBJ2-1, is DSGVTQTPKHLITATGQRVTLRCSPRSGDLSVYWYQQSLDQGLQFLIQYYNGEERAKGNILERFSAQQFPDLHSELNLSSLELGDSALYFCASSPREGEIDNEQFFGPGTRLTVL.

The rearrangement links TRBV7-3 to TRBJ2-7; D remains unclear. The V end was cut by 0 bases, the J end by 2 bases, with 8 bases between. The germline V gene has CDR1 SGHTA and CDR2 FQGTGA. CDR3 length equals 14 residues. As DNA, the CDR3 is TGTGCCAGCAGCTTAACCGGCGGAACCTACGAGCAGTACTTC. It encodes CASSLTGGTYEQYF. Full variable domain (remainder filled in from reference TRBV7-3 and TRBJ2-7): GAGVSQTPSNKVTEKGKYVELRCDPISGHTALYWYRQSLGQGPEFLIYFQGTGAADDSGLPNDRFFAVRPEGSVSTLKIQRTERGDSAVYLCASSLTGGTYEQYFGPGTRLTVT.

This clone was seen only a few times. This sequence joins TRBV7-6 and TRBJ2-7; no clear D gene. Per the germline V gene, CDR1 is SGHVS and CDR2 is FNYEAQ. The CDR3 is 15 residues long. V shed 2 bases and J shed 0 bases, with 11 bases lying between them. The CDR3 protein is CASSLWAGTSYEQYF. DNA of the CDR3: TGTGCCAGCAGCTTATGGGCAGGTACCTCCTACGAGCAGTACTTC. Full variable domain (outside the CDR3, taken from reference TRBV7-6 and TRBJ2-7): GAGVSQSPRYKVTKRGQDVALRCDPISGHVSLYWYRQALGQGPEFLTYFNYEAQQDKSGLPNDRFSAERPEGSISTLTIQRTEQRDSAMYRCASSLWAGTSYEQYFGPGTRLTVT.

This sequence joins TRBV6-5 and TRBJ1-2; D is ambiguous. V was clipped by 7 bases and J by 0 bases, with 12 bases between them. This CDR3 contains 14 residues. The germline V gene has CDR1 MNHEY and CDR2 SVGAGI. The CDR3 loop reads CASTLGIPNYGYTF. CDR3 nucleotides: TGTGCCAGCACCTTGGGAATCCCTAACTATGGCTACACCTTC.

Comments on this clone: The junction departs from germline at one end; a sequencing error may be responsible. The chain combines TRBV7-7 with TRBJ2-2, with D tentatively TRBD2 (6 bases). Germline CDR1 reads SSHAT; CDR2 reads FNYEAQ (reference sequence). The CDR3 length is 14 residues. Here the CDR3 DNA reads TGTGCTAGCAGCTTGGGTAGCGGCTCCGGGGAGCTGTTTTTT. It specifies CASSLGSGSGELFF.

This clone has more than one count but fewer than ten. The genes are TRBV28 and TRBJ1-3; perhaps TRBD1 as D (5 bases). This CDR3 comprises 16 residues. V shed 4 bases and J shed 7 bases, with 20 bases lying between them. Germline V gives CDR1 MDHEN, CDR2 SYDVKM. The CDR3 loop reads CASSSPGGRGSNTIYF. CDR3 sequence (DNA): TGTGCCAGCAGTTCCCCGGGCGGGAGGGGATCGAACACCATATATTTT.